This TCR beta chain was profiled in a study of blood T cell repertoires in COVID-19. Cohort allocation depended upon clinical history that participants reported. Recovery among Cohort 3 donors was established by two negative PCRs, clearance, or symptom resolution. V shed 3 bases and J 4 bases; nucleotides not matched to a gene: 7. The CDR3 extends over 15 amino acids. The germline CDR1 and CDR2 sequences are MNHNS and SASEGT. Authors' analysis steps: Reference gene primers were amplified, and this amplification served to estimate nucleated cell counts. Assay used: immunoSEQ multiplex PCR; TCRdb lists only in-frame clones, some missing. From that table come the V and J calls and clone size; the DNA was used to work out D and trimming. This repertoire shows some 340,000 clones, 83% found once; its top ten account for around 5%.

This receptor was obtained from a woman in her forties or fifties who had recovered from COVID-19. The chain couples TRBV6-1 to TRBJ1-2, with 8 bases aligning to TRBD1. Sequencing used PBMCs or T cells enriched from blood (not recorded which). This CDR3 is CASSELPGQGYGYTF. The CDR3 DNA is TGTGCCAGCAGTGAGCTTCCCGGACAGGGCTATGGCTACACCTTC.